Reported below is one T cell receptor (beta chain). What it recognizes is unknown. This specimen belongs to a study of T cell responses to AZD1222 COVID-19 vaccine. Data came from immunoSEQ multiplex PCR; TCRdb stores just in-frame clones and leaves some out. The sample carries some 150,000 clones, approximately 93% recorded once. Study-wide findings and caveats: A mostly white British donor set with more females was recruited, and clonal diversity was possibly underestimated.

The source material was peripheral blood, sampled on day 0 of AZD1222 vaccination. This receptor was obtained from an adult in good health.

The CDR3 DNA reads as TGTGCCAGCAGTGTAAGCGAAAAACTGTTTTTT. Translated: CASSVSEKLFF. The chain carries TRBV28 and TRBJ1-4; no clear D gene. Trimming took 5 bases from V and 8 from J, leaving 6 bases between them. CDR3 length: 11 amino acids. CDR1 is MDHEN and CDR2 is SYDVKM in the germline V gene. The full variable domain, rest sourced from reference TRBV28 and TRBJ1-4, is DVKVTQSSRYLVKRTGEKVFLECVQDMDHENMFWYRQDPGLGLRLIYFSYDVKMKEKGDIPEGYSVSREKKERFSLILESASTNQTSMYLCASSVSEKLFFGSGTQLSVL.